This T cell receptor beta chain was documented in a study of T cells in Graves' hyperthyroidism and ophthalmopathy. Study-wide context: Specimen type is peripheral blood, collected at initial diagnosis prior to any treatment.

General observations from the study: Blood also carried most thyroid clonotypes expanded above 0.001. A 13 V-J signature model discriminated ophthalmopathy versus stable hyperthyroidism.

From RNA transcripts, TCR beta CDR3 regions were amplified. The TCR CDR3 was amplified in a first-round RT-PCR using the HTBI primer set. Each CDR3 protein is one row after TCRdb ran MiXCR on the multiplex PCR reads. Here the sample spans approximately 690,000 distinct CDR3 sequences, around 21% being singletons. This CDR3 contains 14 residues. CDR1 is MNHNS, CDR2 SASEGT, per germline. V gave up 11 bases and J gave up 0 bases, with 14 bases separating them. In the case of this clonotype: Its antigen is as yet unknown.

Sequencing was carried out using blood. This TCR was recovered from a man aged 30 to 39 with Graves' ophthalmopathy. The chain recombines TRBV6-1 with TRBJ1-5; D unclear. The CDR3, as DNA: TGTGCCGCCACGCGGGTTTATAGCAATCAGCCCCAGCATTTT. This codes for CAATRVYSNQPQHF.